The T cell receptor (beta chain) described here comes from a study of shared clonotypes between healthy human individuals. Trimming at V came to 5 bases and at J to 3 bases, leaving 9 bases not matched to a gene. Germline loops: CDR1 WNHNN, CDR2 SYGVQD (reference sequence). The CDR3 loop spans 17 amino acids. Assay: immunoSEQ multiplex PCR; the TCRdb copy retains only in-frame clones and omits some. Of under 2,500,000 clones listed, 90% to 96% are singletons. The J gene is TRBJ2-3, the V gene TRBV10-1; 12 bases match TRBD2. The TCR was taken from a man aged 18 to 35 in good health. Sequencing was done on a sample of naive CD4+ T cells sorted from blood. Noted subset: CD45RA+ positively selected. The CDR3 is CASSKGLAGKGTDTQYF. The DNA for the CDR3 is TGCGCCAGCAGTAAAGGACTAGCGGGAAAGGGAACAGATACGCAGTATTTT.